A selection of T cell receptor beta chains follows, all from one sample in a study of OX40 agonist ivuxolimab in advanced cancers. Data came from immunoSEQ multiplex PCR; TCRdb stores just in-frame clones and leaves some out. Of 77,000 or so clones listed, around nine tenths are singletons. Sequenced here: CD4+ or CD8+ T cells sorted from blood, sampled in a trial of the OX40 agonist ivuxolimab. The receptors shown here come from an adult with an advanced solid tumor such as melanoma, head and neck, liver or kidney cancer. Both conserved end residues are part of each CDR3. D genes are given only for firm matches. Only part of the rows carry a size: once, few, many, or a class if the clone is expanded.

size,V,D,J,DNA,CDR3
-,TRBV5-6,-,TRBJ2-1,TGTGCCAGCAGCTTGGCCCAGAGCTCCTACAATGAGCAGTTCTTC,CASSLAQSSYNEQFF
-,TRBV30,-,TRBJ1-1,TGTGCCTGGAGTGTGACTCAGAACACTGAAGCTTTCTTT,CAWSVTQNTEAFF
once,TRBV10-3,TRBD1,TRBJ1-4,TGTGCCATCAGTCCGGACGCCCAGGGGGGGGAAAAACTGTTTTTT,CAISPDAQGGEKLFF
-,TRBV5-1,-,TRBJ2-1,TGCGCCAGCAGCTTGGCCAGGTCAAGCTCCTACAATGAGCAGTTCTTC,CASSLARSSSYNEQFF
-,TRBV7-8,-,TRBJ2-2,TGTGCCAGCAGCACTAAATTCGGGGAGCTGTTTTTT,CASSTKFGELFF
once,TRBV7-9,TRBD1,TRBJ1-4,TGTGCCAGCAGCGCCGGGAGGGGGACAGGGGGAACTCGGGATGAAAAACTGTTTTTT,CASSAGRGTGGTRDEKLFF
-,TRBV7-3,TRBD1,TRBJ2-1,TGTGCCAACCCTATGGGACAGGGCTTCGTAGAGCAGTTCTTC,CANPMGQGFVEQFF
-,TRBV5-1,TRBD2,TRBJ2-3,TGCGCCAGCAGCTCGACTACTAGCGGGATTTCATATACGCAGTATTTT,CASSSTTSGISYTQYF
-,TRBV28,-,TRBJ2-1,TGTGCCAGCAGTTTCTACGGGTATGAGCAGTTCTTC,CASSFYGYEQFF
-,TRBV7-3,-,TRBJ2-5,TGTGCCAGCAGGGCGGCCAGCAGCCAGACCCAGTACTTC,CASRAASSQTQYF
-,TRBV5-1,-,TRBJ2-5,TGCGCCAGCAGCAGATCCGGGATCGAAGAGACCCAGTACTTC,CASSRSGIEETQYF
-,TRBV6-1,TRBD1,TRBJ2-3,TGTGCCAGCCCAGGGGGCCGCACAGATACGCAGTATTTT,CASPGGRTDTQYF
-,TRBV7-2,TRBD1,TRBJ2-3,TGTGCCAGCAGCTGGGACAGGGCGATAGATACGCAGTATTTT,CASSWDRAIDTQYF
few,TRBV6-5,-,TRBJ2-5,TGTGCCAGCAGTTACTCGGGAATCAAAGAGACCCAGTACTTC,CASSYSGIKETQYF
-,TRBV6-1,-,TRBJ1-2,TGTGCCAGCGCCAGGGGATGGAACTATGGCTACACCTTC,CASARGWNYGYTF
-,TRBV30,-,TRBJ2-5,TGTGCCTGGAAAAGGGGGGGGGCAGGGAGCCTAGAGACCCAGTACTTC,CAWKRGGAGSLETQYF
-,TRBV18,-,TRBJ2-2,TGTGCCAGCTCACCCACTCAGGGGTCCCAGAACACCGGGGAGCTGTTTTTT,CASSPTQGSQNTGELFF
-,TRBV27,-,TRBJ1-5,TGTGCCAGCAGTCCCCGTGGGGGCAATCAGCCCCAGCATTTT,CASSPRGGNQPQHF
-,TRBV5-4,-,TRBJ2-7,TGTGCCAGCAGCCCAGCCAAGGTAGCCCCCTACGAGCAGTACTTC,CASSPAKVAPYEQYF
-,TRBV6-1,-,TRBJ1-2,TGTGCCAGCAGTGAAGCAGGGGCGACAAACTATGGCTACACCTTC,CASSEAGATNYGYTF
-,TRBV9,TRBD1,TRBJ1-4,TGTGCCAGCAGCCAGACACAGGGGGCACAGGAAAAACTGTTTTTT,CASSQTQGAQEKLFF
-,TRBV18,-,TRBJ1-4,TGTGCCAGCTCACCACAGGGGTTCGGGCCTAATGAAAAACTGTTTTTT,CASSPQGFGPNEKLFF
-,TRBV6-1,-,TRBJ1-2,TGTGCCAGCAGTGAAGGAACACTAGCTAACTATGGCTACACCTTC,CASSEGTLANYGYTF
-,TRBV19,-,TRBJ2-5,TGTGCCACCGCCGGGACTCATCAAGAGACCCAGTACTTC,CATAGTHQETQYF
-,TRBV7-8,-,TRBJ2-3,TGTGCCAGCAGATCTAAACGGGGCGTCGGGAACACAGATACGCAGTATTTT,CASRSKRGVGNTDTQYF
-,TRBV6-5,-,TRBJ2-1,TGTGCCAGCACCTGGACCGGGACGGGTGAGCAGTTCTTC,CASTWTGTGEQFF
-,TRBV28,TRBD1,TRBJ1-5,TGTGCCAGCAGGCCAGCCGACAGGGTGTATAATCAGTCCCAGCATTTT,CASRPADRVYNQSQHF
-,TRBV28,-,TRBJ1-2,TGTGCCAGCAGTCCCGGGACTCCCTATGATGGTGGCTACACCTTC,CASSPGTPYDGGYTF
-,TRBV7-2,-,TRBJ1-1,TGTGCCAGCAGCTTAGAGGGGGGGTTCACTGAAGCTTTCTTT,CASSLEGGFTEAFF
once,TRBV20-1,-,TRBJ2-2,TGCAGTGCTGTCCGGGCCGGGGAGCTGTTTTTT,CSAVRAGELFF
-,TRBV7-9,-,TRBJ2-1,TGTGCCAGCAAGAGGCAGGACAGTGAGCAGTTCTTC,CASKRQDSEQFF
few,TRBV2,-,TRBJ2-7,TGTGCCAGCAGCGAGCCCCCGAACTACGAGCAGTACTTC,CASSEPPNYEQYF
-,TRBV19,TRBD1,TRBJ2-3,TGTGCCAGTAGTGGGGACAGGGGGCTAAGGACAGATACGCAGTATTTT,CASSGDRGLRTDTQYF
-,TRBV5-1,TRBD1,TRBJ2-6,TGCGCCAGCAGTCCCCGGGACAGGGATTTCTCCTCCTCTGGGGCCAACGTCCTGACTTTC,CASSPRDRDFSSSGANVLTF
-,TRBV5-5,-,TRBJ1-3,TGTGCCAGCAGCTTGAGTGACACCTCTGGAAACACCATATATTTT,CASSLSDTSGNTIYF
-,TRBV18,-,TRBJ1-1,TGTGCCAGCTCACCCGATGGCAGGGACACTGAAGCTTTCTTT,CASSPDGRDTEAFF
-,TRBV10-1,-,TRBJ1-3,TGCGCCAGATTCTCCGGTAAGAGAGGAAACACCATATATTTT,CARFSGKRGNTIYF
-,TRBV2,TRBD1,TRBJ1-3,TGTGCCAGCACCGGACAGGGAGCAAACACCATATATTTT,CASTGQGANTIYF
-,TRBV4-3,-,TRBJ2-4,TGCGCCAGCAGCCAAGAGCAGGGGAGGAAAAACATTCAGTACTTC,CASSQEQGRKNIQYF
-,TRBV25-1,TRBD1,TRBJ2-7,TGTGCCACCCAGGACAGGGGTAGTTGGGAGCAGTACTTC,CATQDRGSWEQYF
-,TRBV11-3,-,TRBJ2-7,TGTGCCAGCAGCTTAGAACCCGGGAGCTCCTACGAGCAGTACTTC,CASSLEPGSSYEQYF